This T cell receptor beta chain was retrieved from a study of T cells after yellow fever vaccination. The sample holds many counts of this clonotype. In TCRdb, the 5' RACE reads were re-called with MiXCR into one record per CDR3 protein. The table records hundreds of thousands of distinct CDR3 sequences, about 3.5% of them present only once. Per the germline V gene, CDR1 is SQVTM and CDR2 is ANQGSEA. This CDR3 is built from 13 residues. V dropped 6 bases and J dropped 4 bases, with 15 bases sitting between them. The specimen was PBMCs, collected on the day of the yellow fever booster vaccination. The rearrangement links TRBV29-1 to TRBJ1-2, with D perhaps TRBD1 (5 bases). This receptor was identified in a man between 18 and 29 years old who received the YFV17D yellow fever vaccine. Here the CDR3 reads CSVGGLPSYGYTF. In DNA form, the CDR3 reads TGCAGCGTGGGGGGACTCCCGAGCTATGGCTACACCTTC.